This T cell receptor (beta chain) was profiled in a study of blood T cell repertoires in COVID-19. Study at large: Donors in the United States, Italy and Spain gave samples during acute or convalescent COVID-19.

The assay was immunoSEQ multiplex PCR, and TCRdb's table has in-frame clones only and misses some. The table shows a few hundred thousand clones, with around 85% occurring only once. The sequence came from a human donor in a cohort sampled during active COVID-19. Sequencing was performed on peripheral blood.

The CDR3 loop reads CASSNRQYYGYTF. The CDR3 coding sequence is TGTGCCAGTAGTAACAGACAGTACTATGGCTACACCTTC. The V call is TRBV19, the J call TRBJ1-2; perhaps TRBD1 as D (5 bases). Trimming cost V 4 bases and J 3 bases, with 9 bases left between them. The CDR3 extends over 13 amino acids. Germline values: CDR1 LNHDA, CDR2 SQIVND (reference sequence).